The rows below give T cell receptor beta chains drawn from one sample of a study of control samples from healthy donors and cancer patients. Profiled with immunoSEQ multiplex PCR; TCRdb holds only in-frame clones, not every one. The sample lists about 150,000 clones, around nine tenths occurring once. Material: blood. These receptors were taken from a woman in her twenties or thirties in good health. Each CDR3 is given with its conserved first and last residue. A D gene is named only where the DNA matches it firmly. Size values are once, few and many counts, or a class for expanded clones, and some rows have none.

>-|TRBV2|TRBJ2-7|TRBD1
CARDRGNSYEQYF
TGTGCCAGGGACAGGGGGAACTCCTACGAGCAGTACTTC
>-|TRBV9|TRBJ1-1|-
CASSPNDVGEAFF
TGTGCCAGCAGCCCCAATGATGTCGGTGAAGCTTTCTTT
>-|TRBV5-1|TRBJ1-2|-
CASSLVVGTSYGYTF
TGCGCCAGCAGCTTGGTTGTGGGGACAAGCTATGGCTACACCTTC
>once|TRBV3-1/TRBV3-2|TRBJ2-2|-
CASRHLPSGNTGELFF
TGTGCCAGCAGACACTTACCGAGCGGAAACACCGGGGAGCTGTTTTTT
>-|TRBV29-1|TRBJ1-1|-
CSCLKGAGNTEAFF
TGCAGCTGCCTTAAGGGCGCCGGGAACACTGAAGCTTTCTTT
>-|TRBV6-1|TRBJ1-4|-
CASSAPVYATNEKLFF
TGTGCCAGCAGTGCCCCAGTATATGCAACTAATGAAAAACTGTTTTTT
>-|TRBV19|TRBJ2-7|TRBD2
CASSIEDSGTYEQYF
TGTGCCAGTAGTATAGAGGATAGCGGGACCTACGAGCAGTACTTC
>-|TRBV29-1|TRBJ2-7|TRBD1
CSVAGKVGQGSYEQYF
TGCAGCGTTGCGGGCAAAGTTGGACAGGGATCCTACGAGCAGTACTTC
>-|TRBV28|TRBJ2-5|TRBD1
CASSPRRTGRQETQYF
TGTGCCAGCAGTCCACGTCGGACAGGGCGCCAAGAGACCCAGTACTTC
>once|TRBV7-8|TRBJ1-6|TRBD1
CASSFRWDRGNSPLHF
TGTGCCAGCAGCTTTAGATGGGACAGGGGTAATTCACCCCTCCACTTT
>-|TRBV6-1|TRBJ2-1|TRBD2
CASSEASGSYNEQFF
TGTGCCAGCAGTGAAGCTAGCGGGAGCTACAATGAGCAGTTCTTC
>-|TRBV9|TRBJ1-3|-
CASSVGLGNTIYF
TGTGCCAGCAGCGTAGGGCTGGGAAACACCATATATTTT
>once|TRBV2|TRBJ2-2|TRBD2
CASRGLAGFANTGELFF
TGTGCCAGCAGGGGACTAGCGGGGTTCGCGAACACCGGGGAGCTGTTTTTT
>-|TRBV5-4|TRBJ2-1|TRBD1
CASSRRTGDGNEQFF
TGTGCCAGCAGCCGCAGGACAGGGGATGGGAATGAGCAGTTCTTC
>many|TRBV19|TRBJ2-1|-
CAVGDYNEQFF
TGTGCCGTAGGGGACTACAATGAGCAGTTCTTC
>-|TRBV5-6|TRBJ2-7|-
CASSFLGAEQYF
TGTGCCAGCAGCTTCTTAGGGGCCGAGCAGTACTTC
>-|TRBV5-8|TRBJ1-2|-
CASSLKGNIYGYTF
TGTGCCAGCAGCTTAAAGGGAAACATATATGGCTACACCTTC
>-|TRBV4-3|TRBJ2-3|TRBD2
CASSQRLAGALDTQYF
TGCGCCAGCAGCCAAAGACTAGCGGGAGCTCTAGATACGCAGTATTTT
>-|TRBV6-1|TRBJ2-4|-
CASSAAGRVAKNIQYF
TGTGCCAGCAGTGCCGCCGGGAGAGTAGCCAAAAACATTCAGTACTTC
>-|TRBV19|TRBJ1-1|-
CASRAHTEAFF
TGTGCCAGCCGGGCCCACACTGAAGCTTTCTTT
>-|TRBV19|TRBJ2-5|-
CASSIPGETQYF
TGTGCCAGTAGTATTCCGGGCGAGACCCAGTACTTC
>-|TRBV9|TRBJ1-6|TRBD1
CARGDRVSPLHF
TGTGCCAGGGGGGACAGGGTATCACCCCTCCACTTT
>-|TRBV25-1|TRBJ1-2|TRBD1
CASSPRDRGRPNYGYTF
TGTGCCAGCAGTCCCCGGGACAGGGGCCGACCAAACTATGGCTACACCTTC
>-|TRBV19|TRBJ1-5|-
CATREKVGNQPQHF
TGTGCCACCCGTGAGAAAGTGGGGAATCAGCCCCAGCATTTT
>-|TRBV28|TRBJ2-3|TRBD2
CASSFAGRKGDTQYF
TGTGCCAGCAGTTTCGCCGGGAGGAAGGGGGATACGCAGTATTTT
>-|TRBV7-3|TRBJ2-6|-
CASSLTPGTSGANVLTF
TGTGCCAGCAGCTTAACCCCCGGGACTTCTGGGGCCAACGTCCTGACTTTC
>-|TRBV19|TRBJ2-5|TRBD2
CASSPSPGLSRETQYF
TGTGCCAGTAGTCCTAGCCCGGGACTAAGTAGGGAGACCCAGTACTTC
>few|TRBV19|TRBJ1-6|-
CASSIGIKGAATTTSSPLHF
TGTGCCAGTAGTATAGGCATTAAGGGCGCCGCGACTACGACGAGTTCACCCCTCCACTTT
>-|TRBV5-1|TRBJ1-1|TRBD1
CASSSGTGNTEAFF
TGCGCCAGCAGCTCCGGGACAGGGAACACTGAAGCTTTCTTT
>-|TRBV6-5|TRBJ2-5|-
CASIGAFQETQYF
TGTGCCAGCATCGGGGCTTTTCAAGAGACCCAGTACTTC
>-|TRBV23-1|TRBJ1-5|-
CASILKGCDCNQPQHF
TGCGCCAGCATATTGAAAGGGTGCGATTGCAATCAGCCCCAGCATTTT
>-|TRBV10-1|TRBJ1-1|-
CASSQTGRTEAFF
TGCGCCAGCAGCCAAACAGGGAGGACTGAAGCTTTCTTT
>-|TRBV6-1|TRBJ1-4|-
CASSATPRRGTNEKLFF
TGTGCCAGCAGTGCAACACCCCGACGAGGGACTAATGAAAAACTGTTTTTT
>-|TRBV6-4|TRBJ1-2|-
CASSDSGSGSYGYTF
TGTGCCAGCAGTGACTCAGGCAGTGGATCCTATGGCTACACCTTC
>-|TRBV12-3/TRBV12-4|TRBJ1-1|-
CASSLTGRTEAFF
TGTGCCAGCAGTTTAACAGGGAGAACTGAAGCTTTCTTT